This T cell receptor beta chain came from a study of blood T cell repertoires in COVID-19. Method: immunoSEQ multiplex PCR; TCRdb's copy keeps in-frame clones and lacks some. The table records tens of thousands of clones, more than 70% of them present only once. Trimming took 0 bases from V and 0 from J, leaving 9 bases between them. The germline V gene has CDR1 SGHAT and CDR2 FQNNGV. CDR3 size: 16 residues. The TCR comes from a man at least 80 years old with acute or convalescent COVID-19. Input material: peripheral blood. The genes are TRBV11-2 and TRBJ1-3, with D unresolved. Here the CDR3 reads CASSLEQSLSGNTIYF. In DNA, the CDR3 is TGTGCCAGCAGCTTAGAACAGAGCCTCTCTGGAAACACCATATATTTT. The variable domain in full, with the rest retrieved from reference TRBV11-2 and TRBJ1-3, is EAGVAQSPRYKIIEKRQSVAFWCNPISGHATLYWYQQILGQGPKLLIQFQNNGVVDDSQLPKDRFSAERLKGVDSTLKIQPAKLEDSAVYLCASSLEQSLSGNTIYFGEGSWLTVV.